This TCR beta chain was sequenced in a study of monozygotic twins with inflammatory bowel disease. One entry per CDR3 protein, without DNA, is what TCRdb gives after re-calling the 5' RACE reads. Recorded for this sample: over 150,000 distinct CDR3 sequences. Sequenced input: blood. This clonotype was sampled from a human donor with ulcerative colitis or Crohn's disease, or a healthy co-twin of an affected twin (not recorded which).

The CDR3 loop is CASSQVDLSGLFF. This chain connects TRBV3-1 to TRBJ1-4. CDR3 length equals 13 residues. In germline, CDR1 is LGHDT, CDR2 YNNKEL (reference sequence).